This is a list of T cell receptor beta chains from one sample in a study of early T cells in non-severe SARS-CoV-2 infection. TCRdb re-called the 5' RACE reads through MiXCR, storing one row per CDR3 protein. The repertoire consists of 68,000 or so distinct CDR3 sequences, with under 13% occurring once and the leading ten covering about 6.4%. Input material: whole blood. The receptors shown here come from an adult who was a healthcare worker with PCR-confirmed SARS-CoV-2 infection or an uninfected control (not recorded which). The CDR3 runs from the conserved cysteine through the conserved F or W. The D gene is left open where the match is weak. For some rows the clone size is stated as once, few or many, or as a class when expanded; others skip it.

>-|TRBV7-9|-|TRBJ1-1
CASSPAGQNTEAFF
TGTGCCAGCAGCCCAGCTGGACAGAACACTGAAGCTTTCTTT
>many|TRBV5-8|-|TRBJ1-5
CASSFPWGNQPQHF
TGTGCCAGCAGCTTTCCGTGGGGCAATCAGCCCCAGCATTTT
>few|TRBV28|-|TRBJ1-6
CASRMNEGRSSPLHF
TGTGCCAGCAGGATGAATGAGGGGCGTAGTTCACCCCTCCACTTT
>-|TRBV29-1|TRBD1|TRBJ1-1
CSVAPGQGMNAEAFF
TGCAGCGTTGCGCCGGGACAGGGGATGAACGCTGAAGCTTTCTTT
>-|TRBV10-2|TRBD1|TRBJ2-7
CASLQGTGRYEQYF
TGCGCCAGCTTGCAGGGGACAGGGCGCTACGAGCAGTACTTC
>few|TRBV30|-|TRBJ1-1
CASTTQTWTAFF
TGTGCCTCGACCACCCAAACTTGGACAGCTTTCTTT
>few|TRBV20-1|TRBD2|TRBJ2-1
CSATTLGLNNEQFF
TGCAGTGCTACCACCTTGGGACTAAACAATGAGCAGTTCTTC
>-|TRBV20-1|TRBD2|TRBJ2-3
CSARDRVLAADTQYF
TGCAGTGCTAGAGATCGGGTACTAGCGGCAGATACGCAGTATTTT
>few|TRBV20-1|TRBD2|TRBJ2-7
CSAIQREPYEQYF
TGCAGTGCTATCCAGCGGGAACCCTACGAGCAGTACTTC
>many|TRBV6-5|-|TRBJ2-7
CASSYRAGYEQYF
TGTGCCAGCAGTTACCGGGCGGGGTACGAGCAGTACTTC
>few|TRBV5-1|TRBD2|TRBJ2-3
CASSPGLVPDTQYF
TGCGCCAGCAGCCCTGGACTAGTCCCAGATACGCAGTATTTT
>-|TRBV11-2|-|TRBJ2-1
CASSLDRYGPVF
TGTGCCAGCAGCTTAGATCGATACGGGCCGGTCTTC
>-|TRBV2|TRBD1|TRBJ2-1
CASRDRNEQFF
TGTGCCAGCAGGGACAGGAATGAGCAGTTCTTC
>many|TRBV2|TRBD2|TRBJ2-3
CASSEASGLAPSTDTQYF
TGTGCCAGCAGTGAAGCTAGCGGACTAGCGCCAAGCACAGATACGCAGTATTTT
>few|TRBV6-2/TRBV6-3|TRBD2|TRBJ2-1
CASSQPPRSTGTSGEQFF
TGTGCCAGCAGTCAACCACCCAGAAGCACCGGGACTAGCGGCGAGCAGTTCTTC
>-|TRBV12-3/TRBV12-4|-|TRBJ2-3
CASRLASSAQYF
TGTGCCAGCAGACTTGCGTCTTCGGCGCAGTATTTT
>few|TRBV28|-|TRBJ2-7
CASSLRRDSYEQYF
TGTGCCAGCAGTTTACGCCGGGACTCTTACGAGCAGTACTTC
>-|TRBV9|-|TRBJ2-3
CASSLWYGDLSTDTQYF
TGTGCCAGCAGCTTGTGGTATGGGGACCTCTCGACAGATACGCAGTATTTT
>many|TRBV27|-|TRBJ2-7
CASSPGPRLDRKQYF
TGTGCCAGCAGTCCCGGGCCGCGACTCGATAGGAAGCAGTACTTC
>many|TRBV10-2|-|TRBJ2-7
CASSERRIRTPAYEQYF
TGCGCCAGCAGTGAGCGACGAATCAGGACGCCGGCCTACGAGCAGTACTTC
>-|TRBV6-5|-|TRBJ2-7
CASRPTGTSYEQYF
TGTGCCAGCAGGCCAACAGGAACTTCCTACGAGCAGTACTTC
>-|TRBV12-3/TRBV12-4|-|TRBJ2-7
CASSPVRLAEQYF
TGTGCCAGCAGTCCGGTCCGTCTAGCTGAGCAGTACTTC
>many|TRBV28|-|TRBJ2-1
CASSLRDGDEQFF
TGTGCCAGCAGTTTGAGGGACGGAGATGAGCAGTTCTTC
>many|TRBV14|-|TRBJ2-1
CASSQEYMVRNEQFF
TGTGCCAGCAGCCAAGAATATATGGTTCGGAATGAGCAGTTCTTC
>many|TRBV6-6|-|TRBJ1-6
CASSYLETGSPLHF
TGTGCCAGCAGTTACTTGGAGACGGGATCACCCCTCCACTTT